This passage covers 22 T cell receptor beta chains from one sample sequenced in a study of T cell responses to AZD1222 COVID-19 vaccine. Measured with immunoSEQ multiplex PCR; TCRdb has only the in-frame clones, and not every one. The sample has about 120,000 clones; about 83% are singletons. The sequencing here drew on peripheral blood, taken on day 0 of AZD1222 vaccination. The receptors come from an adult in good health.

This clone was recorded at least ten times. DNA of the CDR3: TGCAGCGTCCTGGACGGAGGCGGAAACACCATATATTTT. Translating it yields CSVLDGGGNTIYF. V is TRBV29-1 and J is TRBJ1-3; D is unresolved. With 6 bases removed from V and 4 bases from J, the gap between germline ends came to 13 bases. Germline CDR1 and CDR2: SQVTM and ANQGSEA. The CDR3 totals 13 residues.

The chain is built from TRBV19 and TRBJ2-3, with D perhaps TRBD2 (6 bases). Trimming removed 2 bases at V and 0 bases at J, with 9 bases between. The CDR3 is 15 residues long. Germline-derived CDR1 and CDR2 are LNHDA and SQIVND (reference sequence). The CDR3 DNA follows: TGTGCCAGTAGTATACTAGGGACTAGCACAGATACGCAGTATTTT. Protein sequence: CASSILGTSTDTQYF. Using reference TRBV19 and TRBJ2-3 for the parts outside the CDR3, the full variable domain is DGGITQSPKYLFRKEGQNVTLSCEQNLNHDAMYWYRQDPGQGLRLIYYSQIVNDFQKGDIAEGYSVSREKKESFPLTVTSAQKNPTAFYLCASSILGTSTDTQYFGPGTRLTVL.

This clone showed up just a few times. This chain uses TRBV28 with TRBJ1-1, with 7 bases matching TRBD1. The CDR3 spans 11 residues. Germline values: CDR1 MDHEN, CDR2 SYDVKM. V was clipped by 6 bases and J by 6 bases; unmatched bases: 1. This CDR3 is CASRGQPEAFF. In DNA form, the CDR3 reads TGTGCCAGCAGGGGACAGCCTGAAGCTTTCTTT.

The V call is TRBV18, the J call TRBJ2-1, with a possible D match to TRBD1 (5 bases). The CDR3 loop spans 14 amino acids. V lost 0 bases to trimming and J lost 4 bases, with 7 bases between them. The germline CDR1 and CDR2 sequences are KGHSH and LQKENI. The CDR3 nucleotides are TGTGCCAGCTCACCACCGCAGGGATACAATGAGCAGTTCTTC. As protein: CASSPPQGYNEQFF. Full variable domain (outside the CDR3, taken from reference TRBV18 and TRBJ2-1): NAGVMQNPRHLVRRRGQEARLRCSPMKGHSHVYWYRQLPEEGLKFMVYLQKENIIDESGMPKERFSAEFPKEGPSILRIQQVVRGDSAAYFCASSPPQGYNEQFFGPGTRLTVL.

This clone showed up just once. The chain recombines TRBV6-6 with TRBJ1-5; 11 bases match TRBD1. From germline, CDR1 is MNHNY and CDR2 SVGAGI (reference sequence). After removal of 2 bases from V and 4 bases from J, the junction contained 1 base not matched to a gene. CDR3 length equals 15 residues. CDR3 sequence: CASSYRDRGNQPQHF. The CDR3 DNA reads TGTGCCAGCAGTTACCGGGACAGGGGGAATCAGCCCCAGCATTTT.

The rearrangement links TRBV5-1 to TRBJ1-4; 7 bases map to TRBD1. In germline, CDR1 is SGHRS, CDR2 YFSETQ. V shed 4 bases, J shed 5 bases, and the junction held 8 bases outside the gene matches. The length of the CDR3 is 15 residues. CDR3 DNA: TGCGCCAGCAGCGCGACCGGGACAGAGAATGAAAAACTGTTTTTT. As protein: CASSATGTENEKLFF.

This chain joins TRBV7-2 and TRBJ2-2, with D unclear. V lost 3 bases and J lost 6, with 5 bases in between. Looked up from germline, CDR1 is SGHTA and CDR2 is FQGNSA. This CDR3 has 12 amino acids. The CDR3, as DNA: TGTGCCAGCAGCTTTGTTCCCGGGGAGCTGTTTTTT. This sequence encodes CASSFVPGELFF.

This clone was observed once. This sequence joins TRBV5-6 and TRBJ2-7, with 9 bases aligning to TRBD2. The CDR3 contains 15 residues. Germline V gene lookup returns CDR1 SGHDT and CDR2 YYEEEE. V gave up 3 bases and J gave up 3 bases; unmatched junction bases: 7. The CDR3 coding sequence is TGTGCCAGCAGCTCGCTTAGCGGGAGACTCTACGAGCAGTACTTC. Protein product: CASSSLSGRLYEQYF.

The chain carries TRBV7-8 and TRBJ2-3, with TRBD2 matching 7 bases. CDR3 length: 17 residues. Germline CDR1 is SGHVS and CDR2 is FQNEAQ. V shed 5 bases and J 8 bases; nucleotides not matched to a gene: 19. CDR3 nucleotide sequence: TGTGCCAGCAGCCACAACTCAGCGGGGAGGGGCGGTGGTACGCAGTATTTT. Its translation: CASSHNSAGRGGGTQYF.

In DNA form, the CDR3 reads TGTGCCAGCAGTTTAGGGACATTGTATGGCTACACCTTC. This gives the protein CASSLGTLYGYTF. The chain uses TRBV28 and TRBJ1-2, with a tentative D call TRBD1 (6 bases). Trimming left V 2 bases short and J 5 bases short, with 9 bases between. CDR1 is MDHEN and CDR2 is SYDVKM in the germline V gene. This CDR3 is built from 13 residues.

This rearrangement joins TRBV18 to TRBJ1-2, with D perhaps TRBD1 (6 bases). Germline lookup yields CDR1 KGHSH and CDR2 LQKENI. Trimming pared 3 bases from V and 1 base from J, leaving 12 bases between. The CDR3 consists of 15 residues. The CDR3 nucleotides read TGTGCCAGCTCACCCGGGGGGCTGGATAACTATGGCTACACCTTC. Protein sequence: CASSPGGLDNYGYTF.

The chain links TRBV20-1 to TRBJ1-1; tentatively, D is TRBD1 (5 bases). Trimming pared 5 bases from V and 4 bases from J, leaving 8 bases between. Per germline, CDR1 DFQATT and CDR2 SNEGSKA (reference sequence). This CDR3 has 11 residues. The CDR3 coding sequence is TGCAGTGCTTTAGGGGCCACTGAAGCTTTCTTT. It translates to CSALGATEAFF.

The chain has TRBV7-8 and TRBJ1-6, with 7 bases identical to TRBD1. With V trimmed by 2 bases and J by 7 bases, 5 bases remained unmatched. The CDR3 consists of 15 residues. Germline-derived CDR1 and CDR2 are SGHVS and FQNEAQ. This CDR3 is CASSLTDRTNSPLHF. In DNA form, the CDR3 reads TGTGCCAGCAGCTTAACGGACAGGACCAATTCACCCCTCCACTTT.

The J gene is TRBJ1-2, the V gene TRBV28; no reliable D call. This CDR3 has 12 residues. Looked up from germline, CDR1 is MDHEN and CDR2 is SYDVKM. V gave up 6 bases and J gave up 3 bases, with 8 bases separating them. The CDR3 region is CASSPQYYGYTF. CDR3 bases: TGTGCCAGCAGCCCACAGTACTATGGCTACACCTTC.

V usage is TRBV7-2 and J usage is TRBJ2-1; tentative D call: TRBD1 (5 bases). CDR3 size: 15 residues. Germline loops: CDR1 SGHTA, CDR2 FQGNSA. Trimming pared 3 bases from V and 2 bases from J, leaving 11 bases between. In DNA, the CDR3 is TGTGCCAGCAGCTTGGACCTGGGGCCCTACAATGAGCAGTTCTTC. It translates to CASSLDLGPYNEQFF.

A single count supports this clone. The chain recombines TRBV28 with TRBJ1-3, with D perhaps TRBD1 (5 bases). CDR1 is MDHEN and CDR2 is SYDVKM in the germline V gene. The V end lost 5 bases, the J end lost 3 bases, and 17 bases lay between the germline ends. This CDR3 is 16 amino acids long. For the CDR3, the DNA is TGTGCCAGCAGTGGGGGGGGACGATTAAATGGAAACACCATATATTTT. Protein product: CASSGGGRLNGNTIYF. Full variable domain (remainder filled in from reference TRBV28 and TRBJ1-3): DVKVTQSSRYLVKRTGEKVFLECVQDMDHENMFWYRQDPGLGLRLIYFSYDVKMKEKGDIPEGYSVSREKKERFSLILESASTNQTSMYLCASSGGGRLNGNTIYFGEGSWLTVV.

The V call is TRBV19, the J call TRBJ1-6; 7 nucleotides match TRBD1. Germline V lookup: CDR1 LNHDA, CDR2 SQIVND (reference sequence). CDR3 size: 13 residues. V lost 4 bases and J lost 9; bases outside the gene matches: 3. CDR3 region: CASSTRTGSPLHF. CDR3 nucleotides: TGTGCCAGTAGTACCCGGACAGGTTCACCCCTCCACTTT.

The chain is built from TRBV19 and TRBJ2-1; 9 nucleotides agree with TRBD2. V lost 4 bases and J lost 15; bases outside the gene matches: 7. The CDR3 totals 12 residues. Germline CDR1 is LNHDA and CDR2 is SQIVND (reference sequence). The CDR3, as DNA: TGTGCCAGTAGTACTCATAGCGGGAGATGGTTCTTC. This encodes CASSTHSGRWFF. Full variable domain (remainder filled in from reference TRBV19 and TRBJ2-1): DGGITQSPKYLFRKEGQNVTLSCEQNLNHDAMYWYRQDPGQGLRLIYYSQIVNDFQKGDIAEGYSVSREKKESFPLTVTSAQKNPTAFYLCASSTHSGRWFFGPGTRLTVL.

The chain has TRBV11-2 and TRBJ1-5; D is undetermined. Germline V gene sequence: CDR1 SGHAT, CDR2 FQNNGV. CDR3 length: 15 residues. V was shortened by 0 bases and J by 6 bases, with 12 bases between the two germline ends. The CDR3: CASSLEGGYTQPQHF. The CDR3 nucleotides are TGTGCCAGCAGCTTAGAAGGAGGGTATACTCAGCCCCAGCATTTT. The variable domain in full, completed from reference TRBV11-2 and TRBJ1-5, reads EAGVAQSPRYKIIEKRQSVAFWCNPISGHATLYWYQQILGQGPKLLIQFQNNGVVDDSQLPKDRFSAERLKGVDSTLKIQPAKLEDSAVYLCASSLEGGYTQPQHFGDGTRLSIL.

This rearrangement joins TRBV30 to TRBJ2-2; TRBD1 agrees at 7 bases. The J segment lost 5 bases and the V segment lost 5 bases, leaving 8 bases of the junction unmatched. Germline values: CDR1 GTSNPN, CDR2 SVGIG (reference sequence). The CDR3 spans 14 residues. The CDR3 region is CAWGRDRETGELFF. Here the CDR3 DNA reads TGTGCCTGGGGTAGGGACAGAGAGACCGGGGAGCTGTTTTTT. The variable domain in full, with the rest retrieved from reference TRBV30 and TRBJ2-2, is SQTIHQWPATLVQPVGSPLSLECTVEGTSNPNLYWYRQAAGRGLQLLFYSVGIGQISSEVPQNLSASRPQDRQFILSSKKLLLSDSGFYLCAWGRDRETGELFFGEGSRLTVL.

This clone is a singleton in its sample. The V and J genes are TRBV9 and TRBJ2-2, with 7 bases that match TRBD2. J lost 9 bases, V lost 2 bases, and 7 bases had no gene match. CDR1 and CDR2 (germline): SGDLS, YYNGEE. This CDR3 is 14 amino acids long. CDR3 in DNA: TGTGCCAGCAGCGTCGAGCCAGCGGGAAGGGAGCTGTTTTTT. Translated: CASSVEPAGRELFF.

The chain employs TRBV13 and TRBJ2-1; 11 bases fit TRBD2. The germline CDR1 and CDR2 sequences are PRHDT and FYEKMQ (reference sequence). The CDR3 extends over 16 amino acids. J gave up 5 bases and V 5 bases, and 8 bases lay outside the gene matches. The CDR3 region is CASSLLAGVGDNEQFF. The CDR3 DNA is TGTGCCAGCAGCCTACTAGCGGGAGTTGGTGACAATGAGCAGTTCTTC. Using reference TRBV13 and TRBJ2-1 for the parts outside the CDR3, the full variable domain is AAGVIQSPRHLIKEKRETATLKCYPIPRHDTVYWYQQGPGQDPQFLISFYEKMQSDKGSIPDRFSAQQFSDYHSELNMSSLELGDSALYFCASSLLAGVGDNEQFFGPGTRLTVL.